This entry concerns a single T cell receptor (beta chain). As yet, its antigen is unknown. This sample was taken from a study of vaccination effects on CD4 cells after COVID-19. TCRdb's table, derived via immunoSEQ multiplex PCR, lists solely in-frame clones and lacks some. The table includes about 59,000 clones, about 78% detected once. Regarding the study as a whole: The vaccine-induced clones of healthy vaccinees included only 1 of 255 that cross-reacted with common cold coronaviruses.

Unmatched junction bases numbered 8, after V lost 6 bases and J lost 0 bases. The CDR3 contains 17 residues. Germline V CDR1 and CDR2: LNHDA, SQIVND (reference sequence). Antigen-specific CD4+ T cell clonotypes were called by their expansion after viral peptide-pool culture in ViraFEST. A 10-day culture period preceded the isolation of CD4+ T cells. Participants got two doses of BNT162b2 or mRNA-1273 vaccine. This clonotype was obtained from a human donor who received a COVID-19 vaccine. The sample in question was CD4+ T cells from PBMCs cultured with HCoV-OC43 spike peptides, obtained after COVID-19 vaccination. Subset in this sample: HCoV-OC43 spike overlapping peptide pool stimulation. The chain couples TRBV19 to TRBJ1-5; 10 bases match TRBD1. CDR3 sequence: CASRQGTGAYSNQPQHF. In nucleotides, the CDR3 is TGTGCCAGTAGGCAAGGGACAGGGGCCTATAGCAATCAGCCCCAGCATTTT.